The rows below give T cell receptor beta chains drawn from one sample of a study of blood T cell repertoires in COVID-19. Data came from immunoSEQ multiplex PCR; TCRdb stores just in-frame clones and leaves some out. Here the sample spans tens of thousands of clones, 80% to 90% being singletons. The material sequenced was peripheral blood. The receptors derive from an elderly man with acute or convalescent COVID-19. The CDR3 runs from the conserved cysteine through the conserved F or W. Clone size is shown for a subset of rows, as once, few, many or a class of expanded clone.

j_gene | abundance | v_gene | CDR3aa
TRBJ1-6 | NA | TRBV6-4 | CASSVTGNSPLHF
TRBJ2-3 | NA | TRBV6-5 | CASNLPGADTQYF
TRBJ2-4 | NA | TRBV28 | CASSSPNIQYF
TRBJ1-5 | NA | TRBV19 | CASSIGQGRSYDQPQHF
TRBJ2-1 | NA | TRBV7-9 | CASSVGGYRNEQFF
TRBJ1-4 | NA | TRBV6-1 | CASSVQGVATNEKLFF
TRBJ2-5 | NA | TRBV5-6 | CASSPGIGPQETQYF
TRBJ2-1 | NA | TRBV7-9 | CASSPRTGAYNEQFF
TRBJ2-3 | NA | TRBV2 | CASSGTSGGTSTDTQYF
TRBJ1-6 | NA | TRBV30 | CAWSVQGANSPLHF
TRBJ2-3 | NA | TRBV28 | CASSSISTLVFQYF
TRBJ1-3 | NA | TRBV7-9 | CASSLGTASSGNTIYF
TRBJ1-2 | NA | TRBV5-4 | CASSRTGRNYGYTF
TRBJ1-2 | NA | TRBV6-5 | CASSQGGGGYTF
TRBJ1-2 | NA | TRBV19 | CASSGQGGRYGYTF
TRBJ1-2 | NA | TRBV19 | CASTYVWTGGYGYTF
TRBJ1-6 | NA | TRBV11-2 | CASSLGPRSPLHF
TRBJ2-2 | NA | TRBV14 | CASSQVWGGTGELFF
TRBJ2-6 | NA | TRBV28 | CASSSRGSGANVLTF
TRBJ2-3 | NA | TRBV11-2 | CASSPLGGDTQYF
TRBJ2-3 | NA | TRBV11-2 | CASSFNRGPDTQYF
TRBJ2-3 | NA | TRBV30 | CAWSGERDTQYF
TRBJ2-3 | once | TRBV5-1 | CASSLFSGGADTQYF
TRBJ1-5 | medium-sized | TRBV5-4 | CASSLDGQPDQPQHF
TRBJ1-2 | NA | TRBV20-1 | CSCGEIGYTF
TRBJ1-4 | NA | TRBV2 | CASRLTGLNEKLFF
TRBJ2-5 | NA | TRBV4-2 | CASSPDVGLAGGYSLGETQYF
TRBJ2-7 | NA | TRBV5-1 | CASSTGTGGGEQYF
TRBJ1-1 | NA | TRBV11-3 | CASSSSGDTEAFF
TRBJ1-5 | few | TRBV21-1 | CASSRETGVLNQPQHF
TRBJ2-5 | NA | TRBV11-2 | CASSLRGGGETQYF
TRBJ2-1 | NA | TRBV29-1 | CSVEVQSRGNEQFF
TRBJ1-1 | few | TRBV6-5 | CASSYRSRSKAFF
TRBJ2-3 | NA | TRBV12-5 | CASGSGDITDTQYF
TRBJ1-3 | NA | TRBV10-3 | CAISESTRGASGNTIYF
TRBJ1-3 | once | TRBV7-6 | CASSNLQGAGNTIYF
TRBJ1-1 | NA | TRBV3-1/TRBV3-2 | CASSQELGSTEAFF
TRBJ1-1 | NA | TRBV6-5 | CASNPTGVRTEAFF
TRBJ2-7 | NA | TRBV2 | CASSSPLDRPYEQYF
TRBJ1-2 | NA | TRBV11-2 | CASSPGGGNYGYTF
TRBJ2-2 | NA | TRBV9 | CASSVKPNTGELFF
TRBJ1-1 | NA | TRBV21-1 | CASSDPAGERPEAFF
TRBJ1-4 | NA | TRBV5-1 | CASSLGRGEKLFF
TRBJ1-5 | NA | TRBV5-8 | CASSLPRWQGGDQPQHF
TRBJ2-7 | NA | TRBV6-5 | CASSKAGLTYEQYF
TRBJ2-7 | NA | TRBV7-2 | CASSPGQGIYEQYF
TRBJ2-7 | once | TRBV7-2 | CASSLIWLTSYEQYF
TRBJ1-6 | few | TRBV10-2 | CASSDLGGFSYNSPLHF
TRBJ1-1 | NA | TRBV28 | CASVVRAAAFF
TRBJ2-7 | NA | TRBV5-6 | CASSLAPDIYEQYF
TRBJ1-1 | NA | TRBV7-9 | CASSHNRGPTEAFF
TRBJ2-1 | NA | TRBV18 | CASSPPGDRAVYNEQFF
TRBJ2-5 | NA | TRBV29-1 | CSVEGLAGLQETQYF
TRBJ2-2 | NA | TRBV3-1/TRBV3-2 | CASSRGQGAFGELFF